Shown below are 8 T cell receptor beta chains from a single sample sequenced in a study of T-cell reconstitution after alpha-beta-depleted transplantation in children. The TCRbeta library was prepared with unique molecular identifiers. TCRdb fed the PCR reads into MiXCR, producing one record per CDR3 protein. The sample lists around 490,000 distinct CDR3 sequences, approximately 10% occurring once. This specimen was PBMCs, mostly from graft donor cells, taken 180 days after TCRalphabeta/CD19-depleted stem cell transplant. Receptor source: a female patient aged 2-10 years who had a stem cell transplant for aplastic anemia, so the T cells may come from the graft donor.

The V call is TRBV7-9, the J call TRBJ2-1, with 7 bases aligning to TRBD2. The CDR3 covers 16 residues. Germline V gives CDR1 SEHNR, CDR2 FQNEAQ (reference sequence). V lost 4 bases, J lost 0 bases, and 6 bases stayed unmatched. Here the CDR3 reads CASSWPGGSSYNEQFF. The CDR3 bases are TGTGCCAGCAGCTGGCCGGGCGGGAGCTCCTACAATGAGCAGTTCTTC.

In this sample, this clonotype turned up many times. This rearrangement joins TRBV5-1 to TRBJ1-2; no firm D call. CDR1 and CDR2 (germline): SGHRS, YFSETQ. The CDR3 loop spans 14 amino acids. V was trimmed by 0 bases and J by 9 bases, leaving 15 bases between them. The DNA of the CDR3 is TGCGCCAGCAGCTTGGATGGGCAGGTTCGGAGCTACACCTTC. Protein: CASSLDGQVRSYTF.

This clonotype was seen more than once but under ten times. The chain recombines TRBV3-1 with TRBJ2-7; TRBD2 is a possible D gene (7 bases). The CDR3 is 14 residues long. Germline loops: CDR1 LGHDT, CDR2 YNNKEL (reference sequence). The germline V and J ends were trimmed by 5 bases and 10 bases, with 21 bases remaining between them. CDR3 coding DNA: TGTGCCAGCAGCTTGAAGGGCGGGGGCCCGGGACAGTACTTC. Translation: CASSLKGGGPGQYF.

This clonotype was counted between two and nine times. This chain joins TRBV15 and TRBJ2-5; possibly TRBD2 for D (5 bases). Germline loops: CDR1 LNHNV, CDR2 YYDKDF (reference sequence). V lost 4 bases to trimming and J lost 6 bases, with 12 bases between them. The CDR3 covers 13 residues. DNA of the CDR3: TGTGCCACCAGCACTACTAGGAGGCAGACCCAGTACTTC. Translation: CATSTTRRQTQYF. The variable domain in full, completed from reference TRBV15 and TRBJ2-5, reads DAMVIQNPRYQVTQFGKPVTLSCSQTLNHNVMYWYQQKSSQAPKLLFHYYDKDFNNEADTPDNFQSRRPNTSFCFLDIRSPGLGDTAMYLCATSTTRRQTQYFGPGTRLLVL.

V and J are TRBV5-4 and TRBJ2-1, with 16 bases fitting TRBD2. After removal of 4 bases from V and 5 bases from J, the junction contained 6 bases not matched to a gene. Germline values: CDR1 SGHNT, CDR2 YYREEE (reference sequence). This CDR3 is built from 17 residues. DNA for the CDR3: TGTGCCAGCAGCGCCGGGACTAGCGGGAGGGCCAACAATGAGCAGTTCTTC. Encoded protein: CASSAGTSGRANNEQFF.

This clonotype was seen a handful of times. V and J are TRBV4-3 and TRBJ1-6; no reliable D call. CDR1 is LGHNA and CDR2 is YSLEER in the germline V gene. V lost 4 bases and J 9 bases, leaving 7 bases between the germline ends. The CDR3 is 12 residues long. The DNA of the CDR3 is TGCGCCAGCAGCCTCAGGAGTTCACCCCTCCACTTT. This encodes CASSLRSSPLHF.

This clonotype has ten or more counts. This chain links TRBV29-1 with TRBJ2-1; 8 bases map to TRBD1. V lost 4 bases, J lost 8 bases, and 4 bases stayed unmatched. CDR3 size: 12 residues. Germline V gives CDR1 SQVTM, CDR2 ANQGSEA. The CDR3 coding sequence is TGCAGCGTTGGGACAGGGATAGATGAGCAGTTCTTC. It translates to CSVGTGIDEQFF.

This clonotype was seen ten or more times. V gene TRBV29-1 combines with J gene TRBJ2-4; D not certain. This CDR3 has 12 amino acids. Germline CDR1 is SQVTM and CDR2 is ANQGSEA. V gave up 7 bases and J gave up 0 bases, with 7 bases separating them. The CDR3, as DNA: TGCAGCGCATCAATAGCCAAAAACATTCAGTACTTC. It yields the protein CSASIAKNIQYF.